Sequencing of this TCR beta chain was carried out in a study of blood T cell repertoires in COVID-19. Turning to the study itself: Researchers got acute and convalescent COVID-19 samples from the United States, Italy and Spain. Sources were T cells, B-cell-depleted T cells, or PBMCs; the material itself was cDNA or gDNA.

This clone occurred a few times. Unmatched junction bases numbered 5, after V lost 5 bases and J lost 5 bases. This CDR3 region has 16 residues. The germline V gene encodes CDR1 SGHNT and CDR2 YYREEE (reference sequence). As originally analysed: Scientists estimated how many nucleated cells there were by amplifying reference gene primers. The assay was immunoSEQ multiplex PCR, and TCRdb's table has in-frame clones only and misses some. V and J calls and clone size are those listed in that table; D and trimming were worked out from the DNA. The sample holds hundreds of thousands of clones, approximately 90% seen once.

This clonotype originated in a young woman with active or convalescent COVID-19. The sample consisted of peripheral blood. V gene TRBV5-4 combines with J gene TRBJ2-2; 14 bases match TRBD2. The CDR3 sequence: CASRPGLAGATGELFF. The CDR3 DNA follows: TGTGCCAGCAGACCGGGACTAGCGGGAGCAACCGGGGAGCTGTTTTTT.